This T cell receptor (beta chain) derives from a study of T cells in Graves' hyperthyroidism and ophthalmopathy. Template material for amplifying TCR beta CDR3 regions consisted of RNA transcripts. Researchers ran a first-round RT-PCR on the TCR CDR3 using the HTBI primer set. TCRdb analysed the multiplex PCR reads with MiXCR anew, one entry per CDR3 protein. The table has around 660,000 distinct CDR3 sequences, 45% seen once; the top ten hold about 7%. General study points: Ophthalmopathy was told apart from stable hyperthyroidism by a 13 V-J model.

The table lists this clonotype with a few counts. The antigen is not known. CDR1 is DFQATT, CDR2 SNEGSKA, per germline (reference sequence). This CDR3 region has 12 residues. Trimming cost V 3 bases and J 0 bases, with 5 bases left between them. Material: peripheral blood or thyroid tissue (not recorded which). This chain connects TRBV20-1 to TRBJ1-1; D gene ambiguous. This TCR was recovered from an adult man with Graves' disease, either hyperthyroidism or ophthalmopathy (not recorded which). The CDR3 region is CSASHVNTEAFF. The DNA for the CDR3 is TGCAGTGCTAGTCACGTGAACACTGAAGCTTTCTTT.